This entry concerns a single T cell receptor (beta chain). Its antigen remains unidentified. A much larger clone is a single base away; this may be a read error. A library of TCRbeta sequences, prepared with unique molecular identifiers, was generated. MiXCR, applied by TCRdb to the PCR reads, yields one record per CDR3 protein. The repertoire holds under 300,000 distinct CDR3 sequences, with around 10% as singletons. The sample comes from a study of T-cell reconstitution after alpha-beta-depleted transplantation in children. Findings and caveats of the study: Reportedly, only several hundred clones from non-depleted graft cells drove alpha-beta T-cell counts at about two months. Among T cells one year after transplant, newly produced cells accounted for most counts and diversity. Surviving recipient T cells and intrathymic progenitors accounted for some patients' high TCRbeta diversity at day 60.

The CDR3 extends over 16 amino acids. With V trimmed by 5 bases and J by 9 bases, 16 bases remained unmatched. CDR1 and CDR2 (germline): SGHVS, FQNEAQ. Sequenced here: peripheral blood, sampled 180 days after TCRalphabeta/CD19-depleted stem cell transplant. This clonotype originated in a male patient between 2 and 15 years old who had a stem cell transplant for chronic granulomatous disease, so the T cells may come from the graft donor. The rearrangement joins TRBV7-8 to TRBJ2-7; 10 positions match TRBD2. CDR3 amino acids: CASSRDSSGRGFGQYF. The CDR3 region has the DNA TGTGCCAGCAGCCGAGACTCTAGCGGGAGAGGATTTGGGCAGTACTTC.